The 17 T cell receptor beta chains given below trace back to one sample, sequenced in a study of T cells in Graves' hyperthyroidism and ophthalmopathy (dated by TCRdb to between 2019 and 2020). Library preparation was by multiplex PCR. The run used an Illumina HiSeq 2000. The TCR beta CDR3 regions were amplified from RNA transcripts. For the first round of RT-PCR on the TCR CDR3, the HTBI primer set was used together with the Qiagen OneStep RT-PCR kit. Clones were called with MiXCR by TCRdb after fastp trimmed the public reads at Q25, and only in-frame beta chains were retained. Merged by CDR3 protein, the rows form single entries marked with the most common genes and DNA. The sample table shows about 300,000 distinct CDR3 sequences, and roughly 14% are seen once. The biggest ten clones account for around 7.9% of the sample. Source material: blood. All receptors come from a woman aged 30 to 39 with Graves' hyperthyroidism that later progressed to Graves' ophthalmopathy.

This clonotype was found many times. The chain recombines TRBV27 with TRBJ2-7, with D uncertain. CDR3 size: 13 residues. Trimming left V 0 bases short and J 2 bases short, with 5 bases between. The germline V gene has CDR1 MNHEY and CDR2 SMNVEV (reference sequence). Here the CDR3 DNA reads TGTGCCAGCAGTTTATCGGTCGCCTACGAGCAGTACTTC. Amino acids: CASSLSVAYEQYF.

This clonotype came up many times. The CDR3 sequence: CASSGPPGLAGAYEQYF. CDR3 in DNA: TGTGCCAGCAGCGGCCCGCCGGGACTAGCGGGGGCTTACGAGCAGTACTTC. V is TRBV9 and J is TRBJ2-7; the match to TRBD2 covers 14 bases. CDR3 size: 17 residues. Germline loops: CDR1 SGDLS, CDR2 YYNGEE. With 3 bases clipped from V and 4 bases from J, the junction kept 9 bases outside the gene matches.

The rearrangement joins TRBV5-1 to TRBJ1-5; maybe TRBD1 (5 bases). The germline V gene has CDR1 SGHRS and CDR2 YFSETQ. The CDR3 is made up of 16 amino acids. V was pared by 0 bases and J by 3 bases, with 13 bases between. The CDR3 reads CASSLEGQGDNQPQHF. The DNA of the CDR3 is TGCGCCAGCAGCTTGGAGGGTCAAGGGGACAATCAGCCCCAGCATTTT.

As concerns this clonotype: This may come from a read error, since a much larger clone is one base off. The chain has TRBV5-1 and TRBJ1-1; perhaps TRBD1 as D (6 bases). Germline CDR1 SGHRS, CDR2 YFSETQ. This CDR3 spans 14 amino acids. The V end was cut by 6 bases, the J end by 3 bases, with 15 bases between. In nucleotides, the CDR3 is TGCGCCAGCACCCCGGGAGCAGGGGACACTGAAGCTTTCTTT. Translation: CASTPGAGDTEAFF. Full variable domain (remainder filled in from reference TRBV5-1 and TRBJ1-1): KAGVTQTPRYLIKTRGQQVTLSCSPISGHRSVSWYQQTPGQGLQFLFEYFSETQRNKGNFPGRFSGRQFSNSRSEMNVSTLELGDSALYLCASTPGAGDTEAFFGQGTRLTVV.

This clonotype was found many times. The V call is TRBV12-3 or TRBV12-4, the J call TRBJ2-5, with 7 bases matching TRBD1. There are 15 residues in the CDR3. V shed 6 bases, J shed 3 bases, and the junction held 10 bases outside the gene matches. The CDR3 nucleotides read TGTGCCAGCAGCCGTACGAGAGGGACAGAAGAGACCCAGTACTTC. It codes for CASSRTRGTEETQYF.

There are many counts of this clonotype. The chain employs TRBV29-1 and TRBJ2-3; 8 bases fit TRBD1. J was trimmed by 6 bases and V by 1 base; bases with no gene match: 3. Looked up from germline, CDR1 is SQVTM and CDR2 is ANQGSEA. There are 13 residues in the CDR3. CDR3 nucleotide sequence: TGCAGCGTTGAAGGGACAGGGCTTGATACGCAGTATTTT. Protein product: CSVEGTGLDTQYF.

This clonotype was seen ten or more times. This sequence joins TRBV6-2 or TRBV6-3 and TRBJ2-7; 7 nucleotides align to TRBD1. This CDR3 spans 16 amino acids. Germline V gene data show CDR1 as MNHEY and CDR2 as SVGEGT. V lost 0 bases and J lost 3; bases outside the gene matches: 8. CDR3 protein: CASSYSGGTANYEQYF. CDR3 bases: TGTGCCAGCAGTTACTCGGGTGGGACAGCGAACTACGAGCAGTACTTC.

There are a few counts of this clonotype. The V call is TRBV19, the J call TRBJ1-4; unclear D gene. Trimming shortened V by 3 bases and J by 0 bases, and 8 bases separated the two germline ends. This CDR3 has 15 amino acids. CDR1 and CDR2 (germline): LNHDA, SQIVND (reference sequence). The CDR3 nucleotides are TGTGCCAGTAGTATCGCCGATGCAACTAATGAAAAACTGTTTTTT. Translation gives CASSIADATNEKLFF.

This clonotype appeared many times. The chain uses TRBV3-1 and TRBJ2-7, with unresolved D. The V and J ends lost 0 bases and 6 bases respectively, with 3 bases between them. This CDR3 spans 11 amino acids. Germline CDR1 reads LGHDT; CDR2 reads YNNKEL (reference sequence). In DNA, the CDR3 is TGTGCCAGCAGCCAAGATCGCGAGCAGTACTTC. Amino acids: CASSQDREQYF.

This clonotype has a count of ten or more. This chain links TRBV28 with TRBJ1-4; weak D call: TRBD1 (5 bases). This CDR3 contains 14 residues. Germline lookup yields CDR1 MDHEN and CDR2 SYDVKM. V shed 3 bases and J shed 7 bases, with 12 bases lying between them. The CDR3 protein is CASSFPPGGEKLFF. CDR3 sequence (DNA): TGTGCCAGCAGTTTTCCACCGGGGGGTGAAAAACTGTTTTTT.

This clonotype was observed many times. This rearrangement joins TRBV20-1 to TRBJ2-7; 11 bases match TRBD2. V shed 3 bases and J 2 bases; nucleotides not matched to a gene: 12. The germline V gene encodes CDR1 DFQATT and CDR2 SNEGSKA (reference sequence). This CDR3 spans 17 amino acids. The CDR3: CSASEVTSGIPTYEQYF. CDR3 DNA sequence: TGCAGTGCTAGCGAAGTGACTAGCGGGATCCCCACCTACGAGCAGTACTTC.

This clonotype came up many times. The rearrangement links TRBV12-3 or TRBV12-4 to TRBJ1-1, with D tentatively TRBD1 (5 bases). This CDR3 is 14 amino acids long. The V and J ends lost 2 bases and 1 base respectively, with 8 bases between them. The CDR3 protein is CASSLRQTNTEAFF. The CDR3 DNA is TGTGCCAGCAGTTTAAGACAGACGAACACTGAAGCTTTCTTT.

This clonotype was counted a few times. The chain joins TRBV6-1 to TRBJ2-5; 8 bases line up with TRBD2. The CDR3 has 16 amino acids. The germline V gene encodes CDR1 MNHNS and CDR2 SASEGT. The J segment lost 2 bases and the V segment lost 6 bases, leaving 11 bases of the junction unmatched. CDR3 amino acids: CASSHTSGGPQETQYF. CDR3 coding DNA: TGTGCCAGCAGCCACACTTCGGGAGGGCCTCAAGAGACCCAGTACTTC.

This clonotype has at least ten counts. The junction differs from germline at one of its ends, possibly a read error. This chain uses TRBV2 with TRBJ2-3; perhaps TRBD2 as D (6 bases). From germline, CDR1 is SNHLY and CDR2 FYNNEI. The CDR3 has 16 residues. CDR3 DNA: TGTGCCAGCAGGGAAGGGACTGCGTGGGGCACAGATACGCAGTATTTT. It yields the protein CASREGTAWGTDTQYF. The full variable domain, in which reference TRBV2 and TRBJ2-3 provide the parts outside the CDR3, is EPEVTQTPSHQVTQMGQEVILRCVPISNHLYFYWYRQILGQKVEFLVSFYNNEISEKSEIFDDQFSVERPDGSNFTLKIRSTKLEDSAMYFCASREGTAWGTDTQYFGPGTRLTVL.

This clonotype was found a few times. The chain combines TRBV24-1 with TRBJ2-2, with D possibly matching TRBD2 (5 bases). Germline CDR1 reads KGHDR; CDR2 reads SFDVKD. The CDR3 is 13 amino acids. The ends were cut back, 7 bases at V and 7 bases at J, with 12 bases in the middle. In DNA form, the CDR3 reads TGTGCCACCAGGAGGGAAATTGGCGGGGAGCTGTTTTTT. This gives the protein CATRREIGGELFF.

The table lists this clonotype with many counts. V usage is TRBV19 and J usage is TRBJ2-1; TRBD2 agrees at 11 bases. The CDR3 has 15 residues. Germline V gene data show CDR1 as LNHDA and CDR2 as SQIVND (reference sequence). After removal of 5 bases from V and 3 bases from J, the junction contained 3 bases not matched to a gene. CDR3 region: CASSFTSGSYNEQFF. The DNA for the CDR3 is TGTGCCAGTAGTTTCACTAGCGGGAGCTACAATGAGCAGTTCTTC.

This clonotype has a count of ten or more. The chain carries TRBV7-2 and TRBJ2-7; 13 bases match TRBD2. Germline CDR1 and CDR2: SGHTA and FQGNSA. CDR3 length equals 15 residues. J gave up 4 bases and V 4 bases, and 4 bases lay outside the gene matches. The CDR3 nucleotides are TGTGCCAGCAGCTCCCGGACTAGCGGGAGATACGAGCAGTACTTC. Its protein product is CASSSRTSGRYEQYF.